This T cell receptor (beta chain) was retrieved from a study of T cells expressing NK-cell markers. TCRdb reprocessed the 5' RACE reads and keeps a single row for each CDR3 protein, giving no DNA. This sample's table reports about 160,000 distinct CDR3 sequences. Notes on this clonotype: Its antigen is as yet unknown.

Overall study results and limits: There were a few donors in whom these clonotypes also led the CD3+CD56-NKG2C+ fraction. HCMV specificity of expanded NKG2C+ T cell clones remained unclear. CD8+ T cells in roughly six donors included dominant NKG2C+ clonotypes at roughly 1.0-8%.

The V gene's germline CDR1 is MNHNS and CDR2 SASEGT. CDR3 length: 14 residues. Material for sequencing was blood T cells: a sorted CD56 or NKG2C T cell subset, CD4+ or CD8+ T cells, or bulk PBMC T cells (not recorded which). The genes are TRBV6-1 and TRBJ2-1; TCRdb's D call, TRBD1, is unchecked because there is no DNA. This TCR derives from a man aged 18-75 years in good health. The CDR3 here is CASKATWGLDEQFF.